These 2 T cell receptor beta chains share one sample of origin, sequenced in a study of cytomegalovirus exposure and HLA in healthy donors (dated 2017 in TCRdb). The protocol used for the library was the immunoSEQ multiplex PCR assay. A mixture of 60 forward primers for TCR Vbeta segments and 13 reverse primers for TCR Jbeta segments was used in the multiplex PCR. TCRdb mirrors the immuneACCESS table, restricted to in-frame sequences. Some clones are absent from its copies; in checked studies, under half trace to an unresolved V gene, and the reason for the others is unknown. The sample table records about 150,000 clones; 85% of these occur just once. The ten largest clones add up to approximately 2.5% of the sample. Material for sequencing was PBMCs. The source of these receptors is a woman under 30 in good health and CMV-seronegative.

This sequence joins TRBV6-5 and TRBJ1-4, with 7 bases that match TRBD1. The length of the CDR3 is 15 residues. Germline V gives CDR1 MNHEY, CDR2 SVGAGI. With 6 bases clipped from V and 7 bases from J, the junction kept 11 bases outside the gene matches. Written as DNA, the CDR3 is TGTGCCAGCAGCCCGGGACAGCGGGCGGGTGAAAAACTGTTTTTT. The encoded protein is CASSPGQRAGEKLFF.

The V call is TRBV7-9, the J call TRBJ2-2; the D gene is possibly TRBD1 (6 bases). The germline gives CDR1 SEHNR, CDR2 FQNEAQ (reference sequence). V was cut by 5 bases and J by 6 bases, with 22 bases left in between. The CDR3 consists of 17 residues. CDR3 region: CASSPTTRDRTSGELFF. CDR3 bases: TGTGCCAGCAGCCCGACAACACGTGACAGGACATCCGGGGAGCTGTTTTTT.